Each of the 27 T cell receptor beta chains below was sequenced from the same sample in a study of post-analysis software for immune sequencing data. The antigens for these receptors are not known. Every TCR beta cDNA library bore unique molecular identifiers. A single record per CDR3 protein comes from TCRdb applying MiXCR to the PCR reads. The sample yields roughly 800,000 distinct CDR3 sequences, about half seen once. Points from the study as a whole: Patients carried roughly five TRBV segments more frequently than controls did, and TRBV5-6, TRBV5-1 and TRBV20-1 were among them.

Sequenced sample: blood. The receptors were sampled from a girl aged 5-17 years with multiple sclerosis.

Only a few counts were recorded for this clonotype. The chain couples TRBV6-5 to TRBJ2-1, with D possibly being TRBD2 (5 bases). V was pared by 6 bases and J by 4 bases, with 10 bases between. This CDR3 has 13 residues. CDR1 is MNHEY, CDR2 SVGAGI, per germline. This chain's CDR3 is CASSRTLYNEQFF. CDR3 DNA sequence: TGTGCCAGCAGCCGGACTCTTTACAATGAGCAGTTCTTC.

The rearrangement links TRBV7-9 to TRBJ1-1; no firm D call. CDR3 length equals 10 residues. From germline, CDR1 is SEHNR and CDR2 FQNEAQ (reference sequence). V gave up 3 bases and J gave up 6 bases, with 2 bases separating them. CDR3 residues: CASSFPEAFF. DNA for the CDR3: TGTGCCAGCAGCTTTCCTGAAGCTTTCTTT.

This clonotype was seen a handful of times. The gene calls are TRBV29-1 and TRBJ2-5; no clear D gene. Per the germline V gene, CDR1 is SQVTM and CDR2 is ANQGSEA. V lost 5 bases and J 0 bases, leaving 1 base between the germline ends. CDR3 size: 10 residues. The CDR3 sequence is CSVYQETQYF. The CDR3 nucleotides read TGCAGCGTTTACCAAGAGACCCAGTACTTC. Drawing the rest from reference TRBV29-1 and TRBJ2-5, the complete variable domain is SAVISQKPSRDICQRGTSLTIQCQVDSQVTMMFWYRQQPGQSLTLIATANQGSEATYESGFVIDKFPISRPNLTFSTLTVSNMSPEDSSIYLCSVYQETQYFGPGTRLLVL.

The chain uses TRBV7-8 and TRBJ2-1; 10 bases align to TRBD2. This CDR3 is built from 16 residues. Germline V gene sequence: CDR1 SGHVS, CDR2 FQNEAQ. The junction had 7 bases not matched to a gene; V was cut back by 2 bases and J by 6 bases. The CDR3 loop reads CASSLSRTSGINEQFF. CDR3 coding DNA: TGTGCCAGCAGCTTATCTCGGACTAGCGGCATCAATGAGCAGTTCTTC.

This clonotype is a singleton in its sample. Here the CDR3 reads CASSRGDRDSPLHF. CDR3 nucleotides: TGTGCCAGCAGCCGTGGGGACCGAGATTCACCCCTCCACTTT. The chain has TRBV5-6 and TRBJ1-6, with D possibly TRBD1 on 5 matching bases. Germline V gene data show CDR1 as SGHDT and CDR2 as YYEEEE. There are 14 residues in the CDR3. Between the trimmed V and J ends, which lost 4 bases and 8 bases, there was a span of 13 bases.

This clonotype was counted between two and nine times. This sequence joins TRBV20-1 and TRBJ2-7; possible D gene TRBD2, 5 bases. CDR1 and CDR2 from the germline V gene are DFQATT and SNEGSKA (reference sequence). The V gene lost 3 bases and the J gene lost 2 bases, with 8 bases spanning the gap. This CDR3 spans 12 amino acids. CDR3 amino acids: CSASTSTYEQYF. The CDR3, as DNA: TGCAGTGCTAGTACTAGTACCTACGAGCAGTACTTC.

There are a few counts of this clonotype. The chain employs TRBV5-1 and TRBJ2-7; 7 positions agree with TRBD2. TRBJ2-5 matches the DNA end more closely, so the J call is doubtful. In germline, CDR1 is SGHRS, CDR2 YFSETQ. This CDR3 is 14 amino acids long. DNA for the CDR3: TGCGCCAGCAGCTTGAGCGGGGTTGAGAAGACCCAGTACTTC. Translating gives CASSLSGVEKTQYF.

The V gene is TRBV20-1, the J gene TRBJ2-1, with D uncertain. Germline-derived CDR1 and CDR2 are DFQATT and SNEGSKA (reference sequence). The CDR3 has 11 residues. Trimming took 7 bases from V and 6 from J, leaving 10 bases between them. CDR3 amino acids: CSGVAGNEQFF. The CDR3 nucleotides read TGCAGTGGGGTAGCTGGCAATGAGCAGTTCTTC.

This chain links TRBV9 with TRBJ1-2; no clear D gene. The CDR3 consists of 12 residues. Per the germline V gene, CDR1 is SGDLS and CDR2 is YYNGEE. Trimming removed 5 bases at V and 4 bases at J, with 9 bases between. The CDR3 sequence: CASSNRVYGYTF. The CDR3 nucleotides are TGTGCCAGCAGTAACAGAGTCTATGGCTACACCTTC.

This sequence joins TRBV10-3 and TRBJ2-4; TRBD1 aligns across 9 bases. This CDR3 is built from 15 residues. Trimming cost V 6 bases and J 13 bases; bases outside gene matches: 16. CDR1 is ENHRY, CDR2 SYGVKD, per germline. The CDR3 reads CAISHRDRESYKQYF. Here the CDR3 DNA reads TGTGCCATCAGCCACCGGGACAGGGAGTCCTACAAGCAGTACTTC.

CDR3 residues: CASSQGTGRYQPQHF. DNA for the CDR3: TGTGCCAGCAGCCAAGGGACAGGGCGCTATCAGCCCCAGCATTTT. The rearrangement joins TRBV3-1 to TRBJ1-5; 8 nucleotides match TRBD1. The junction had 4 bases not matched to a gene; V was cut back by 1 base and J by 5 bases. This CDR3 is 15 amino acids long. The germline V gene encodes CDR1 LGHDT and CDR2 YNNKEL (reference sequence).

This clonotype was counted a few times. The chain carries TRBV29-1 and TRBJ2-7, with 7 bases matching TRBD1. Germline V gives CDR1 SQVTM, CDR2 ANQGSEA. The trim removed 6 bases at V and 2 bases at J, leaving 7 bases unmatched. This CDR3 is 13 amino acids long. CDR3 sequence: CSVHGDSPYEQYF. DNA for the CDR3: TGCAGCGTGCATGGGGACAGTCCCTACGAGCAGTACTTC.

A note on this clonotype: At one end, the junction sequence differs from germline, possibly due to a read error. The gene calls are TRBV7-7 and TRBJ2-5, with unresolved D. This CDR3 comprises 13 residues. CDR1 is SSHAT, CDR2 FNYEAQ, per germline (reference sequence). Here the CDR3 DNA reads TGTGCTAGCAGCCCGAAGGGTGGCGGGACCCAGTACTTC. Its translation: CASSPKGGGTQYF.

The rearrangement uses TRBV7-2 and TRBJ1-2; TRBD1 matches at 8 bases. The germline V gene has CDR1 SGHTA and CDR2 FQGNSA. J lost 4 bases, V lost 5 bases, and 6 bases had no gene match. The CDR3 consists of 14 residues. In nucleotides, the CDR3 is TGTGCCAGCAGCCCCGGGACAGGATGCTATGGCTACACCTTC. It translates to CASSPGTGCYGYTF.

The V gene is TRBV20-1, the J gene TRBJ2-3, with D tentatively TRBD2 (5 bases). Trimming cost V 1 base and J 6 bases, with 11 bases left between them. The CDR3 spans 13 residues. Germline CDR1 is DFQATT and CDR2 is SNEGSKA (reference sequence). CDR3 bases: TGCAGTGCTAGAGGGCCCACTAGTGATACGCAGTATTTT. This translates into CSARGPTSDTQYF.

V usage is TRBV6-5 and J usage is TRBJ2-1; the D gene is possibly TRBD1 (5 bases). Trimming left V 2 bases short and J 1 base short, with 21 bases between. Per the germline V gene, CDR1 is MNHEY and CDR2 is SVGAGI. The CDR3 contains 19 residues. The CDR3 DNA reads as TGTGCCAGCAGTTACACTATTGGACACCGGCCTCTTTCCTACAATGAGCAGTTCTTC. Translating it yields CASSYTIGHRPLSYNEQFF.

This clonotype was found a few times. The CDR3 region is CASSYERAPSYGYTF. The CDR3 coding sequence is TGTGCCAGCAGTTACGAAAGGGCTCCTTCCTATGGCTACACCTTC. The chain has TRBV6-5 and TRBJ1-2; D is undetermined. This CDR3 region has 15 residues. The V gene lost 2 bases and the J gene lost 4 bases, with 14 bases spanning the gap. Germline lookup yields CDR1 MNHEY and CDR2 SVGAGI.

This clonotype has a handful of counts. The chain combines TRBV15 with TRBJ2-6; D is unclear. The CDR3 sequence is 20 residues long. The germline V gene has CDR1 LNHNV and CDR2 YYDKDF (reference sequence). V lost 0 bases and J 2 bases, leaving 20 bases between the germline ends. The CDR3 coding sequence is TGTGCCACCAGCAGAGATCTTTTCGCCCAGGCTCTCACTGGGGCCAACGTCCTGACTTTC. It translates to CATSRDLFAQALTGANVLTF.

The chain's CDR3 is CASGQTGDRELFF. The CDR3 DNA sequence: TGTGCTAGTGGTCAGACGGGGGACCGGGAGCTGTTTTTT. This rearrangement joins TRBV12-5 to TRBJ2-2; possibly TRBD2 for D (6 bases). This CDR3 is built from 13 residues. Trimming cost V 5 bases and J 9 bases, with 13 bases left between them. Germline CDR1 is LGHNT and CDR2 is FRNRAP. The full variable domain, completed using reference TRBV12-5 and TRBJ2-2, is DARVTQTPRHKVTEMGQEVTMRCQPILGHNTVFWYRQTMMQGLELLAYFRNRAPLDDSGMPKDRFSAEMPDATLATLKIQPSEPRDSAVYFCASGQTGDRELFFGEGSRLTVL.

This clonotype appeared a few times. This chain connects TRBV29-1 to TRBJ2-1, with 7 bases aligning to TRBD2. Trimming removed 5 bases from V and 9 bases from J; junction bases left unmatched: 4. This CDR3 has 11 amino acids. Germline V gene sequence: CDR1 SQVTM, CDR2 ANQGSEA. CDR3 sequence: CSVIAGLEQFF. The CDR3 DNA reads TGCAGCGTTATAGCGGGCCTTGAGCAGTTCTTC.

This clonotype was detected a few times. The CDR3 DNA sequence: TGCGCCAGCAGCCAAGAAGGCGGCAGTTTTACCTACGAGCAGTACTTC. Amino acids: CASSQEGGSFTYEQYF. This rearrangement joins TRBV4-1 to TRBJ2-7; D gene uncertain. With 0 bases removed from V and 2 bases from J, the gap between germline ends came to 14 bases. Germline CDR1 reads MGHRA; CDR2 reads YSYEKL. The CDR3 contains 16 residues.

This clonotype was picked up a small number of times. The genes are TRBV5-6 and TRBJ2-7; no clear D gene. Per germline, CDR1 SGHDT and CDR2 YYEEEE. The length of the CDR3 is 13 residues. The V end lost 0 bases, the J end lost 3 bases, and 7 bases lay between the germline ends. The CDR3 protein is CASSLAADYEQYF. CDR3 DNA: TGTGCCAGCAGCTTGGCCGCAGACTACGAGCAGTACTTC.

As to this clonotype: Sequence at one end of the junction differs from germline and may be a read error. The J gene is TRBJ1-1, the V gene TRBV28; D possibly corresponds to TRBD1 (5 bases). The CDR3 has 14 amino acids. CDR1 MDHEN and CDR2 SYDVKM come from the germline V gene. The CDR3 protein is CASRASGGNTGAFF. The DNA of the CDR3 is TGTGCCAGCAGGGCCTCCGGGGGGAACACTGGAGCTTTCTTT.

The V call is TRBV3-1, the J call TRBJ2-1, with D uncertain. Germline CDR1 LGHDT, CDR2 YNNKEL (reference sequence). The CDR3 is 13 residues long. Trimming took off 0 bases at V and 4 bases at J, with 4 bases between the two ends. In nucleotides, the CDR3 is TGTGCCAGCAGCCAAGAGGCTTACAATGAGCAGTTCTTC. The encoded protein is CASSQEAYNEQFF.

The chain couples TRBV4-3 to TRBJ1-5; TRBD1 matches 7 bases. V trimming: 1 base; J trimming: 4 bases; junction bases outside the gene matches: 13. The CDR3 extends over 18 amino acids. Germline V gene sequence: CDR1 LGHNA, CDR2 YSLEER. The CDR3 coding sequence is TGCGCCAGCAGCCAAGCCCCGGCAGGGGGGTACGGAAATCAGCCCCAGCATTTT. It codes for CASSQAPAGGYGNQPQHF.

The chain links TRBV4-2 to TRBJ2-7; TRBD2 might be the D (6 bases). V gave up 0 bases and J gave up 7 bases, with 13 bases separating them. The germline V gene encodes CDR1 LGHNA and CDR2 YNFKEQ. The CDR3 spans 14 residues. CDR3 in DNA: TGTGCCAGCAGCCAAGATTTGGGGGGTTGGGAGCAGTACTTC. Translated: CASSQDLGGWEQYF.

The chain carries TRBV4-1 and TRBJ2-7; TRBD2 agrees at 11 bases. Germline CDR1 reads MGHRA; CDR2 reads YSYEKL. Germline trimming cut 0 bases from V and 8 bases from J; bases unmatched to any gene: 9. The CDR3 length is 16 residues. In DNA form, the CDR3 reads TGCGCCAGCAGCCAAGATTGGGAGACTAGCGGGGTAAAGCAGTACTTC. This codes for CASSQDWETSGVKQYF.